A selection of T cell receptor beta chains follows, all from one sample in a study of blood T cell repertoires in COVID-19. The method was immunoSEQ multiplex PCR; TCRdb's version includes in-frame clones alone and lacks a portion of them. The sample lists about 400,000 clones, about 90% occurring once. Sample: PBMCs or T cells enriched from blood (not recorded which). These TCRs come from a middle-aged man in a cohort exposed to, infected with or recovered from COVID-19 (not recorded which). Both conserved end residues are part of each CDR3. The order of the fields is D gene, clone size, J gene, V gene, CDR3 DNA, CDR3 protein. A D gene is named only where the DNA matches it firmly. Part of the rows lack a size; the others show once, few, many or a class for expanded clones.

d_call: TRBD1
clone_size: NA
j_call: TRBJ1-6
v_call: TRBV29-1
cdr3_nt: TGCAGCGTCGCGGCCGGGACAGGGGATTCACCCCTCCACTTT
cdr3_aa: CSVAAGTGDSPLHF

d_call: NA
clone_size: NA
j_call: TRBJ2-1
v_call: TRBV5-4
cdr3_nt: TGTGCCAGCAGCTTGGACTTCCCGGATGAGCAGTTCTTC
cdr3_aa: CASSLDFPDEQFF

d_call: TRBD2
clone_size: NA
j_call: TRBJ2-5
v_call: TRBV4-1
cdr3_nt: TGCGCCAGCAGCCCTGGTGGTAGCGGGAGACTATCAGAGACCCAGTACTTC
cdr3_aa: CASSPGGSGRLSETQYF

d_call: TRBD1
clone_size: NA
j_call: TRBJ1-1
v_call: TRBV28
cdr3_nt: TGTGCCAGCAGCCCCCCACAGGGGATGAACACTGAAGCTTTCTTT
cdr3_aa: CASSPPQGMNTEAFF

d_call: TRBD2
clone_size: NA
j_call: TRBJ2-1
v_call: TRBV10-1
cdr3_nt: TGCGCCAGCAGTGAGTCTGTTAGCGGGGCCTACAATGAGCAGTTCTTC
cdr3_aa: CASSESVSGAYNEQFF

d_call: TRBD1
clone_size: NA
j_call: TRBJ1-1
v_call: TRBV28
cdr3_nt: TGTGCCAGCAGTTCCCAGACAGGGAGGAGTAAAGCGGCTTTCTTT
cdr3_aa: CASSSQTGRSKAAFF

d_call: NA
clone_size: NA
j_call: TRBJ1-6
v_call: TRBV6-1
cdr3_nt: TGTGCCAGCAGTGAGCTTTGGGGGCAGAATTCACCCCTCCACTTT
cdr3_aa: CASSELWGQNSPLHF

d_call: TRBD2
clone_size: NA
j_call: TRBJ2-7
v_call: TRBV25-1
cdr3_nt: TGTGCCAGCAGTGCCGGGACTAGCGACTACGAGCAGTACTTC
cdr3_aa: CASSAGTSDYEQYF

d_call: NA
clone_size: NA
j_call: TRBJ2-5
v_call: TRBV15
cdr3_nt: TGTGCCACCAGCAGTCCTAACAGGGCCGGAGAGACCCAGTACTTC
cdr3_aa: CATSSPNRAGETQYF

d_call: NA
clone_size: once
j_call: TRBJ2-2
v_call: TRBV27
cdr3_nt: TGTGCCAGCAGTTTAGAGGGCAGCGGGGAGCTGTTTTTT
cdr3_aa: CASSLEGSGELFF

d_call: NA
clone_size: NA
j_call: TRBJ1-4
v_call: TRBV14
cdr3_nt: TGTGCCAGCAGCCAGCTCAGGGGAACTGGCGAAAAACTGTTTTTT
cdr3_aa: CASSQLRGTGEKLFF

d_call: TRBD1
clone_size: NA
j_call: TRBJ1-5
v_call: TRBV10-3
cdr3_nt: TGTGCCATCAACCCAACAGGGGATGCTCAGCCCCAGCATTTT
cdr3_aa: CAINPTGDAQPQHF

d_call: NA
clone_size: few
j_call: TRBJ1-1
v_call: TRBV18
cdr3_nt: TGTGCCAGCTCACAACTACAGAACACTGAAGCTTTCTTT
cdr3_aa: CASSQLQNTEAFF

d_call: TRBD1
clone_size: once
j_call: TRBJ1-3
v_call: TRBV7-8
cdr3_nt: TGTGCCAGCAGCTTTGACAGGGGGGCTGGAAACACCATATATTTT
cdr3_aa: CASSFDRGAGNTIYF

d_call: NA
clone_size: NA
j_call: TRBJ1-2
v_call: TRBV5-4
cdr3_nt: TGTGCCAGCAGTCGGGGGAAGGTTTCTAACTATGGCTACACCTTC
cdr3_aa: CASSRGKVSNYGYTF

d_call: NA
clone_size: NA
j_call: TRBJ2-3
v_call: TRBV28
cdr3_nt: TGTGCCAGCAGTTCACAGGGAACAGATACGCAGTATTTT
cdr3_aa: CASSSQGTDTQYF

d_call: TRBD2
clone_size: NA
j_call: TRBJ2-1
v_call: TRBV6-5
cdr3_nt: TGTGCCAGCGGTCAGCGGGAGACTGGCAATGAGCAGTTCTTC
cdr3_aa: CASGQRETGNEQFF

d_call: TRBD1
clone_size: NA
j_call: TRBJ1-5
v_call: TRBV28
cdr3_nt: TGTGCCAGCAGCGAGCAGGGGGAGAGGCAGCCCCAGCATTTT
cdr3_aa: CASSEQGERQPQHF

d_call: TRBD1
clone_size: NA
j_call: TRBJ2-2
v_call: TRBV6-5
cdr3_nt: TGTGCCAGCCGGACAGGTGGCACCGGGGAGCTGTTTTTT
cdr3_aa: CASRTGGTGELFF

d_call: TRBD2
clone_size: few
j_call: TRBJ2-3
v_call: TRBV5-1
cdr3_nt: TGCGCCAGCAGCTTGGCCCTAGCGGGAAGGACAGATACGCAGTATTTT
cdr3_aa: CASSLALAGRTDTQYF

d_call: TRBD1
clone_size: NA
j_call: TRBJ1-1
v_call: TRBV14
cdr3_nt: TGTGCCAGCAGCGCGGGACAGTGGAGTGAAGCTTTCTTT
cdr3_aa: CASSAGQWSEAFF

d_call: NA
clone_size: once
j_call: TRBJ2-3
v_call: TRBV28
cdr3_nt: TGTGCCAGCCGGACTAGCACAGATACGCAGTATTTT
cdr3_aa: CASRTSTDTQYF

d_call: NA
clone_size: few
j_call: TRBJ1-3
v_call: TRBV27
cdr3_nt: TGTGCCAGCAGTTCTACTGGTCACTCTGGAAACACCATATATTTT
cdr3_aa: CASSSTGHSGNTIYF

d_call: TRBD1
clone_size: NA
j_call: TRBJ1-2
v_call: TRBV27
cdr3_nt: TGTGCCAGCAGTGTTTATGGGACAGGGGCCAACTATGGCTACACCTTC
cdr3_aa: CASSVYGTGANYGYTF

d_call: TRBD2
clone_size: NA
j_call: TRBJ2-2
v_call: TRBV7-8
cdr3_nt: TGTGCCAGCAGCCTCGCGGGAGCGAGCACCGGGGAGCTGTTTTTT
cdr3_aa: CASSLAGASTGELFF

d_call: NA
clone_size: NA
j_call: TRBJ1-6
v_call: TRBV27
cdr3_nt: TGTGCCAGCAGTCTAGGGACCCCCAGCGGGTTCTCACCCCTCCACTTT
cdr3_aa: CASSLGTPSGFSPLHF

d_call: TRBD1
clone_size: NA
j_call: TRBJ1-2
v_call: TRBV27
cdr3_nt: TGTGCCAGTAGGGGGCGAAGTGGCTACACCTTC
cdr3_aa: CASRGRSGYTF

d_call: TRBD2
clone_size: NA
j_call: TRBJ2-2
v_call: TRBV7-3
cdr3_nt: TGTGCCAGCAGCCCACTAGCGGGAGTACTTCCCGGGGAGCTGTTTTTT
cdr3_aa: CASSPLAGVLPGELFF

d_call: NA
clone_size: NA
j_call: TRBJ2-1
v_call: TRBV6-2/TRBV6-3
cdr3_nt: TGTGCCAGCAGTTACGAGACAGACGCCTACAATGAGCAGTTCTTC
cdr3_aa: CASSYETDAYNEQFF

d_call: NA
clone_size: few
j_call: TRBJ2-3
v_call: TRBV10-3
cdr3_nt: TGTGCCATCAGTGGCGGAACCACAGATACGCAGTATTTT
cdr3_aa: CAISGGTTDTQYF

d_call: NA
clone_size: few
j_call: TRBJ1-1
v_call: TRBV4-2
cdr3_nt: TGTGCCAGCAGCCAAAGGGGTACAGGCGACTCCGAAGCTTTCTTT
cdr3_aa: CASSQRGTGDSEAFF

d_call: NA
clone_size: once
j_call: TRBJ2-3
v_call: TRBV30
cdr3_nt: TGTGCCTGGAGACGGGGAAGCACAGATACGCAGTATTTT
cdr3_aa: CAWRRGSTDTQYF

d_call: TRBD1
clone_size: few
j_call: TRBJ1-5
v_call: TRBV28
cdr3_nt: TGTGCCAGCAGGACCGGGACAGGGGCCCGAAATCAGCCCCAGCATTTT
cdr3_aa: CASRTGTGARNQPQHF

d_call: NA
clone_size: NA
j_call: TRBJ2-5
v_call: TRBV5-6
cdr3_nt: TGTGCCAGCAGCTCGGCCCAGGGAACCCAAGAGACCCAGTACTTC
cdr3_aa: CASSSAQGTQETQYF

d_call: NA
clone_size: NA
j_call: TRBJ1-5
v_call: TRBV5-4
cdr3_nt: TGTGCCAGCAGCTCCGGGACAAATCAGCCCCAGCATTTT
cdr3_aa: CASSSGTNQPQHF

d_call: TRBD1
clone_size: NA
j_call: TRBJ1-1
v_call: TRBV18
cdr3_nt: TGTGCCAGCTCGCCCACAGGGGTTGAAGCTTTCTTT
cdr3_aa: CASSPTGVEAFF

d_call: TRBD1
clone_size: NA
j_call: TRBJ1-2
v_call: TRBV30
cdr3_nt: TGTGCCTGGAGTTCCGGGACAGGGGCCTATGGCTACACCTTC
cdr3_aa: CAWSSGTGAYGYTF

d_call: NA
clone_size: NA
j_call: TRBJ2-2
v_call: TRBV19
cdr3_nt: TGTGCCAGTAGTATTGGTCCGGACACACACACCGGGGAGCTGTTTTTT
cdr3_aa: CASSIGPDTHTGELFF

d_call: TRBD1
clone_size: once
j_call: TRBJ2-7
v_call: TRBV27
cdr3_nt: TGTGCCAGCAGTGGGACAGGATTTTACGAGCAGTACTTC
cdr3_aa: CASSGTGFYEQYF

d_call: TRBD1
clone_size: NA
j_call: TRBJ2-7
v_call: TRBV10-2
cdr3_nt: TGCGCCAGCCTAGAGGGAGGGGACAGGGGGCTCGAGCAGTACTTC
cdr3_aa: CASLEGGDRGLEQYF

d_call: NA
clone_size: NA
j_call: TRBJ2-7
v_call: TRBV5-4
cdr3_nt: TGTGCCAGCAGCTTGGACCAGGGAATCTACGAGCAGTACTTC
cdr3_aa: CASSLDQGIYEQYF

d_call: NA
clone_size: NA
j_call: TRBJ2-1
v_call: TRBV27
cdr3_nt: TGTGCCAGCAGTCGCCGCAGTAGCGGATACAATGAGCAGTTCTTC
cdr3_aa: CASSRRSSGYNEQFF

d_call: TRBD2
clone_size: NA
j_call: TRBJ2-1
v_call: TRBV5-1
cdr3_nt: TGCGCCAGCAGCGGCCGACTAGCGGGGGGAGCCTACAATGAGCAGTTCTTC
cdr3_aa: CASSGRLAGGAYNEQFF

d_call: TRBD2
clone_size: NA
j_call: TRBJ2-7
v_call: TRBV28
cdr3_nt: TGTGCCAGCAGTGCCGGGGGGGGTTTCAACGAGCAGTACTTC
cdr3_aa: CASSAGGGFNEQYF

d_call: NA
clone_size: NA
j_call: TRBJ2-1
v_call: TRBV11-2
cdr3_nt: TGTGCCAGCAGCTCCTGGACAAATGAGCAGTTCTTC
cdr3_aa: CASSSWTNEQFF

d_call: NA
clone_size: few
j_call: TRBJ1-5
v_call: TRBV23-1
cdr3_nt: TGCGCCAGCAGTCAATCCCGCGGTTCTCTGGTTCCAGATCAGCCCCAGCATTTT
cdr3_aa: CASSQSRGSLVPDQPQHF

d_call: TRBD2
clone_size: NA
j_call: TRBJ2-7
v_call: TRBV3-1/TRBV3-2
cdr3_nt: TGTGCCAGCAGCCAAGCCCTAGCGGGAGGGTACGAGCAGTACTTC
cdr3_aa: CASSQALAGGYEQYF

d_call: NA
clone_size: NA
j_call: TRBJ1-4
v_call: TRBV21-1
cdr3_nt: TGTGCCAGACTTGGACAGGTAAATGAAAAACTGTTTTTT
cdr3_aa: CARLGQVNEKLFF

d_call: NA
clone_size: NA
j_call: TRBJ1-2
v_call: TRBV30
cdr3_nt: TGTGCCTGGAGCGGGTCGAACTATGGCTACACCTTC
cdr3_aa: CAWSGSNYGYTF

d_call: TRBD2
clone_size: NA
j_call: TRBJ2-3
v_call: TRBV30
cdr3_nt: TGTGCCTGGAGTGTCGCTAGCGGGAAAACAGATACGCAGTATTTT
cdr3_aa: CAWSVASGKTDTQYF

d_call: NA
clone_size: NA
j_call: TRBJ2-3
v_call: TRBV7-3
cdr3_nt: TGTGCCAGCAGCCCGCAGGGCCTGAGCACAGATACGCAGTATTTT
cdr3_aa: CASSPQGLSTDTQYF